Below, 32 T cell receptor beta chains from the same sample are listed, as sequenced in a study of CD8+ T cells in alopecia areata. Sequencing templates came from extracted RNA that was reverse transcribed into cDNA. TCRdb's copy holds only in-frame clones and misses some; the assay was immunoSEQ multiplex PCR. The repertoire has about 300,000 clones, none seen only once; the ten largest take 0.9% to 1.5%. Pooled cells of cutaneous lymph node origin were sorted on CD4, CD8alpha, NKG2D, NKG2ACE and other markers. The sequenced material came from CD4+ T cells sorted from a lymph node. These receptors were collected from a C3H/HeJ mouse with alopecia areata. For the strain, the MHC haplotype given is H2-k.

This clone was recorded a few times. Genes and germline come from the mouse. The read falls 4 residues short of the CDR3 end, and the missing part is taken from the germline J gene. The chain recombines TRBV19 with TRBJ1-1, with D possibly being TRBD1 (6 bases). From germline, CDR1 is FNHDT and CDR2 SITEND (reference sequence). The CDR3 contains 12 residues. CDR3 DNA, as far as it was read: TGTGCCAGCACCGGGACAAATACA. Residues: CASTGTNT. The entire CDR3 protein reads CASTGTNTEVFF.

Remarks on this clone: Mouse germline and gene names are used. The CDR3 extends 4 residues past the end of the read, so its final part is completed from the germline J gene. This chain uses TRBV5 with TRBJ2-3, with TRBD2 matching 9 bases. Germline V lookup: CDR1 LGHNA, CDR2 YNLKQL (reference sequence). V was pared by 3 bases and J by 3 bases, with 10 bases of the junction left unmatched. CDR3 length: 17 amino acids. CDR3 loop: CASSQPTGGDWAETLYF. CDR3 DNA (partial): TGTGCCAGCAGCCAGCCGACTGGGGGAGATTGGGCAGAA.

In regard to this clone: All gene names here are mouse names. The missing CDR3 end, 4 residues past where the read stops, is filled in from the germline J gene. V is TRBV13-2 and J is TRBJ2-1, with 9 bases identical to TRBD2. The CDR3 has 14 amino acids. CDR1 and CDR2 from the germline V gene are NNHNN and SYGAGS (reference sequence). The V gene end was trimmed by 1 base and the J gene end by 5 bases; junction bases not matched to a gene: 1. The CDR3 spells CASGDPGGDAEQFF. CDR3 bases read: TGTGCCAGCGGTGATCCTGGGGGGGATGCT.

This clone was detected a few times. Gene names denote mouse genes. The part of the CDR3 DNA that was read is TGTGCCAGCAGTGATGCAAAGGACAGGGGGGGTGCAGAA. This translates into CASSDAKDRGGAE. The complete CDR3 sequence is CASSDAKDRGGAETLYF. This sequence joins TRBV13-1 and TRBJ2-3, with TRBD1 matching over 10 bases. Coverage ceases 4 residues before the CDR3 finishes, and the germline J gene fills in the end. J gave up 1 base and V 0 bases, and 5 bases lay outside the gene matches. CDR3 length: 17 amino acids. Germline loops: CDR1 NSHNY, CDR2 SYGAGN.

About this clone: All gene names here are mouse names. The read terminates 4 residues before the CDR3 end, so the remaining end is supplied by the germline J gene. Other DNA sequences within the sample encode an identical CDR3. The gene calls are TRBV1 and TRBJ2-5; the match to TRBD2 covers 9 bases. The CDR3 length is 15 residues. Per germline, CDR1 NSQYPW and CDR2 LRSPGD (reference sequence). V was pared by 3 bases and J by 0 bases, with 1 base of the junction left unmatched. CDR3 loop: CTCSADWGNQDTQYF. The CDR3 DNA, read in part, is TGCACCTGCAGTGCGGACTGGGGCAACCAAGAC.

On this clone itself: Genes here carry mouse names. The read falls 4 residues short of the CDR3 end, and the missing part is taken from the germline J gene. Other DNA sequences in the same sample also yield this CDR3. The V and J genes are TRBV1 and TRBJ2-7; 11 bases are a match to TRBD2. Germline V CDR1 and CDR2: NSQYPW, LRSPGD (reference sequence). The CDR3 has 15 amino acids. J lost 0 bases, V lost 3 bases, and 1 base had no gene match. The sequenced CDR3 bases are TGCACCTGCAGTGCCGGACTGGGGGGCTCCTAT. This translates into CTCSAGLGGSY. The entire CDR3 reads CTCSAGLGGSYEQYF.

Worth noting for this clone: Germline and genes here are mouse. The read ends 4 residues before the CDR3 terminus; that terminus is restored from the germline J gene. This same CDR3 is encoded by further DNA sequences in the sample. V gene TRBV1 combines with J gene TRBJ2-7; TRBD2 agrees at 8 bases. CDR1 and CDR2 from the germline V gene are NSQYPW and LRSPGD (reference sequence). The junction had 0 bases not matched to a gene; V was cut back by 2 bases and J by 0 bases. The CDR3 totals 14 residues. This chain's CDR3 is CTCSATGGSYEQYF. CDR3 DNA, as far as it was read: TGCACCTGCAGTGCAACTGGGGGCTCCTAT.

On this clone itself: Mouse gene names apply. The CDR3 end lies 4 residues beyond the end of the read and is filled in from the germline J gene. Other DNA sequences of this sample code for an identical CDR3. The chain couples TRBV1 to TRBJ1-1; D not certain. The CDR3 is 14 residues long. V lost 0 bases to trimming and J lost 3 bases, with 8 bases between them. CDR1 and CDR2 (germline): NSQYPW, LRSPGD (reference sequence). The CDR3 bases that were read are TGCACCTGCAGTGCAGATAAGGGTGACACA. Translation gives CTCSADKGDT. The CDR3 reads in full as CTCSADKGDTEVFF.

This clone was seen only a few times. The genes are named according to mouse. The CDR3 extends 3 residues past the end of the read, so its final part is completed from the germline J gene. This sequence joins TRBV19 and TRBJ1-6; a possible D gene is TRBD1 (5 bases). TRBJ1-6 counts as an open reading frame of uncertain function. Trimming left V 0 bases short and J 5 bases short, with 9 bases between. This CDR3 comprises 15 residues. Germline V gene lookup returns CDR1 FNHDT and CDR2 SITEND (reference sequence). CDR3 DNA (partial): TGTGCCAGCAGTATAGTCAGGGAGGATAATTCGCCC. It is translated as CASSIVREDNSP. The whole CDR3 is CASSIVREDNSPLYF.

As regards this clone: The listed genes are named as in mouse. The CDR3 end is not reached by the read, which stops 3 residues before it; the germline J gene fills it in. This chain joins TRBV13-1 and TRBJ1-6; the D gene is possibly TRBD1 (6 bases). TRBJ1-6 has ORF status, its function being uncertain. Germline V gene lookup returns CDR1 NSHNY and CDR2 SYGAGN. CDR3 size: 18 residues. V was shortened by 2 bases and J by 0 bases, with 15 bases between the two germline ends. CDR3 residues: CASSDPPGQNSYNSPLYF. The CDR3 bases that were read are TGTGCCAGCAGTGACCCACCGGGACAAAATTCCTATAATTCGCCC.

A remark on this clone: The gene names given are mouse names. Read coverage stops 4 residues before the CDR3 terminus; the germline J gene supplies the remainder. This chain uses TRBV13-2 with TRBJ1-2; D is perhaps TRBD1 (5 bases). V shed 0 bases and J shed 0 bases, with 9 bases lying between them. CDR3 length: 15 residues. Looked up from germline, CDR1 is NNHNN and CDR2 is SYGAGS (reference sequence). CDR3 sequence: CASGDEWGANSDYTF. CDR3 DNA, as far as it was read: TGTGCCAGCGGTGATGAGTGGGGGGCAAACTCC.

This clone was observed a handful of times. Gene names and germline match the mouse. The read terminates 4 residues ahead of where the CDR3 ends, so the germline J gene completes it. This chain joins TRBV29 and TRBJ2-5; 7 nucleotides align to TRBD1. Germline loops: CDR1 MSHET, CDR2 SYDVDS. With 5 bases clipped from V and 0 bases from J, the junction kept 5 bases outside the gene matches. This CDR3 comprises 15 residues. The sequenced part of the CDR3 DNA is TGTGCTAGCAGTCCGGGACAGCATAACCAAGAC. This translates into CASSPGQHNQD. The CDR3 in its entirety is CASSPGQHNQDTQYF.

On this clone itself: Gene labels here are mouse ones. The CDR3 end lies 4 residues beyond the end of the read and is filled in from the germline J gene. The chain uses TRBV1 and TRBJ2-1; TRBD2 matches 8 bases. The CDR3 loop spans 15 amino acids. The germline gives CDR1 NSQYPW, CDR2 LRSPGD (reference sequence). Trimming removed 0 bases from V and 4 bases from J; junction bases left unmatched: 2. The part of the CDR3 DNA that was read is TGCACCTGCAGTGCAGATAACTGGGGGTATGCT. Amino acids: CTCSADNWGYA. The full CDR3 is CTCSADNWGYAEQFF.

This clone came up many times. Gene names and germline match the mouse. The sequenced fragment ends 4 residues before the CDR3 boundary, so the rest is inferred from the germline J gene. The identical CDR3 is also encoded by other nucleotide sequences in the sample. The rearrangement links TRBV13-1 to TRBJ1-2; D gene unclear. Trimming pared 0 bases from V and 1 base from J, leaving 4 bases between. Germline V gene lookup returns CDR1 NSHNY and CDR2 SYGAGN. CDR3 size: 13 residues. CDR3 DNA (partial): TGTGCCAGCAGTGATGAAGGAAACTCC. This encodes CASSDEGNS. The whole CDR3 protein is CASSDEGNSDYTF.

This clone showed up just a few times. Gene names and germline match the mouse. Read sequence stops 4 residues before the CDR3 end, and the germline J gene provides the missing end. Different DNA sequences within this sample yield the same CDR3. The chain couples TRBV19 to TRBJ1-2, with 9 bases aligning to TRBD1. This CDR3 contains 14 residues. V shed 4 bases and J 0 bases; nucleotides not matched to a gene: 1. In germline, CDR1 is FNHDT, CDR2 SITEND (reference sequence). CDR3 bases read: TGTGCCAGCAGTGACAGGGGGACAAACTCC. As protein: CASSDRGTNS. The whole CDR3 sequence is CASSDRGTNSDYTF.

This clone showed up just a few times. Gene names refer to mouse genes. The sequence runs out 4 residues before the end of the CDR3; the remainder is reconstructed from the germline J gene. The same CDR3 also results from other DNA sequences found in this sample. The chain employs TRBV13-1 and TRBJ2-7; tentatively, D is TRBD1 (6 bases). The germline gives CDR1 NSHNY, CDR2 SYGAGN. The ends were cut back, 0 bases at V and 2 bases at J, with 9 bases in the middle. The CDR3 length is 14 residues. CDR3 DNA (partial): TGTGCCAGCAGTGATGCAGGACAGCCCTAT. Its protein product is CASSDAGQPY. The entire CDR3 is CASSDAGQPYEQYF.

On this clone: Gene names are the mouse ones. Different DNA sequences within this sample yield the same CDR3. The CDR3 sequence is CTCSAGDRYNSPLYF. Incomplete CDR3 DNA: TGCACCTGCAGTGCAGGGGACAGATATAATTCGCCC. The rearrangement links TRBV1 to TRBJ1-6; TRBD1 aligns across 7 bases. With the read ending 3 residues before the CDR3 end, the germline J gene is used to fill in that end. TRBJ1-6 is recorded as an ORF, its role being uncertain. This CDR3 region has 15 residues. CDR1 and CDR2 (germline): NSQYPW, LRSPGD (reference sequence). Losses at the gene ends were 1 base for V and 4 bases for J; bases not matched to a gene: 1.

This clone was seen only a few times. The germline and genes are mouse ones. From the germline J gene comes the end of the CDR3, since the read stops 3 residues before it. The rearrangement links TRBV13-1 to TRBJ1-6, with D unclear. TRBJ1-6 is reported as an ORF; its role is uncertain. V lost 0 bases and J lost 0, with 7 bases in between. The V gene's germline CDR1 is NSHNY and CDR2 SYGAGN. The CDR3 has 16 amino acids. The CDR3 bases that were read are TGTGCCAGCAGTGATGAAAAGTATTCCTATAATTCGCCC. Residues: CASSDEKYSYNSP. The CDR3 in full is CASSDEKYSYNSPLYF.

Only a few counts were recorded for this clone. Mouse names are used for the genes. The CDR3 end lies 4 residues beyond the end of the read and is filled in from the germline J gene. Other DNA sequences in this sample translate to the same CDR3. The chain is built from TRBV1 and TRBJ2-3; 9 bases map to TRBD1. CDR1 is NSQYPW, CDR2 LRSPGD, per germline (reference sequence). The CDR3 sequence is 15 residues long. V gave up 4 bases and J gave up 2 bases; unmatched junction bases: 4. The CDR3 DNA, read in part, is TGCACCTGCAGTGTACAGGGGGCTGTTGCAGAA. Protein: CTCSVQGAVAE. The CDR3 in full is CTCSVQGAVAETLYF.

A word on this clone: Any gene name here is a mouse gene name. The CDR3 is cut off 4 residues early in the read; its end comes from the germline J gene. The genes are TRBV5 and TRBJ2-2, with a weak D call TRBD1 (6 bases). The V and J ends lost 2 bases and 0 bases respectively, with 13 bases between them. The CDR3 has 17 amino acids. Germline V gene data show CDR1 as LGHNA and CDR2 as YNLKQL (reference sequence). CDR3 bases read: TGTGCCAGCAGCCAACTCCCGGGACAATCAAACACCGGG. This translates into CASSQLPGQSNTG. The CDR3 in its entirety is CASSQLPGQSNTGQLYF.

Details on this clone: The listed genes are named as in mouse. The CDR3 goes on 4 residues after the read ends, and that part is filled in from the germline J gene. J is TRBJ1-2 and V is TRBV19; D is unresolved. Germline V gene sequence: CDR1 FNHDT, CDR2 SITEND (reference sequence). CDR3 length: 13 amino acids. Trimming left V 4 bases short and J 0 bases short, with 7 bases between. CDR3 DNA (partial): TGTGCCAGCAGTTCAGGAGCAAACTCC. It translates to CASSSGANS. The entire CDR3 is CASSSGANSDYTF.

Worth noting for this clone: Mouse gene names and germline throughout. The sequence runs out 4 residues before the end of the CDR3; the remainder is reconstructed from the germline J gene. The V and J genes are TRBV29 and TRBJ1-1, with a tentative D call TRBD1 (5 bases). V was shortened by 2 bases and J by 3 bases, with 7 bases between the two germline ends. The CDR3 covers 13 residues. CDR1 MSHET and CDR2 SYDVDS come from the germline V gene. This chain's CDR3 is CASSLGGDTEVFF. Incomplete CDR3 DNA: TGTGCTAGCAGTTTAGGGGGGGACACA.

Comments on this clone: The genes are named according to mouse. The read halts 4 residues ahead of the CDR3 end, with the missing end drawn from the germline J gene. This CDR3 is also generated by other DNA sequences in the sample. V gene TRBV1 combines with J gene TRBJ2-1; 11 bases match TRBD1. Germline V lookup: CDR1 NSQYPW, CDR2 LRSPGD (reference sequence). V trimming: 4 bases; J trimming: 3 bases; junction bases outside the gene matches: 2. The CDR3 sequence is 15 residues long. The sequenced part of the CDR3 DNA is TGCACCTGCAGTGGAGGACAGGGGGCCTATGCT. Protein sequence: CTCSGGQGAYA. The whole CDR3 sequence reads CTCSGGQGAYAEQFF.

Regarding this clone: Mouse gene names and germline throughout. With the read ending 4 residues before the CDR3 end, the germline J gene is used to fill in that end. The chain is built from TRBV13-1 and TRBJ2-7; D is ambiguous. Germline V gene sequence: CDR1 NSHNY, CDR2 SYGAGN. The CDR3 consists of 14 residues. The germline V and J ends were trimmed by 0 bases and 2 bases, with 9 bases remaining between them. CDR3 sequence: CASSDGAGAYEQYF. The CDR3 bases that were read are TGTGCCAGCAGTGATGGTGCAGGAGCCTAT.

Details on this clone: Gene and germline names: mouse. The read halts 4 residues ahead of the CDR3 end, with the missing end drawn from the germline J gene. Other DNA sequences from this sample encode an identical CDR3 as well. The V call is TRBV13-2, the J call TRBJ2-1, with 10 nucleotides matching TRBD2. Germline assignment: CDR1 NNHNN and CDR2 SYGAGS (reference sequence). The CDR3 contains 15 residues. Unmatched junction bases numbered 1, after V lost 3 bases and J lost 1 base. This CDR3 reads CASGGTGGNYAEQFF. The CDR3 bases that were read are TGTGCCAGCGGTGGGACTGGGGGAAACTATGCT.

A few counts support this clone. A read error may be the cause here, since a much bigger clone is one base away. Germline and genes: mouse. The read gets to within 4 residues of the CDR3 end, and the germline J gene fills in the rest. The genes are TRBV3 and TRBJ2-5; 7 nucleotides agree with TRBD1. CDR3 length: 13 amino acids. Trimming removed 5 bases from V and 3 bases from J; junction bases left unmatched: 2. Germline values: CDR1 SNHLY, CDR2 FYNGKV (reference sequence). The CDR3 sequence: CASSQGQQDTQYF. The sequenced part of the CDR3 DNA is TGTGCCAGCAGCCAGGGACAGCAAGAC.

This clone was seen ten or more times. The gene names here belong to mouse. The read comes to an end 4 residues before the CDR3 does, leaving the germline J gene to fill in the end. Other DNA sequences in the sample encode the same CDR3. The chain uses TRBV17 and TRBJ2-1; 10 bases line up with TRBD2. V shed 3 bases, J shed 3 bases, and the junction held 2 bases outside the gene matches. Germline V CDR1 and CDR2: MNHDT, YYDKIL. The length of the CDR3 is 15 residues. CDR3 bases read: TGTGCTAGCAGTAGGGGGACTGGGGTCTATGCT. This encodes CASSRGTGVYA. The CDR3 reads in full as CASSRGTGVYAEQFF.

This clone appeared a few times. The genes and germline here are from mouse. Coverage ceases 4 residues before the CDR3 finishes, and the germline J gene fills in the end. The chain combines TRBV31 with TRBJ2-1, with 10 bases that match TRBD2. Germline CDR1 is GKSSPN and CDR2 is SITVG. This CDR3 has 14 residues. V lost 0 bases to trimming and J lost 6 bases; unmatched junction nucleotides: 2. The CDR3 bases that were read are TGTGCCTGGAGTCTAGGACTGGGGGCTGCT. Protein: CAWSLGLGAA. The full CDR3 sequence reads CAWSLGLGAAEQFF.

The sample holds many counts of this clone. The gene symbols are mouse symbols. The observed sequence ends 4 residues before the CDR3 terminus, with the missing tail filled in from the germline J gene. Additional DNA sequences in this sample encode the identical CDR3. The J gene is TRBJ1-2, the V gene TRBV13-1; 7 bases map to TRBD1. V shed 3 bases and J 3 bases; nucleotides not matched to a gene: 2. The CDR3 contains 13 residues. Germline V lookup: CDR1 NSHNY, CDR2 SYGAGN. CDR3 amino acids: CASSGDRDSDYTF. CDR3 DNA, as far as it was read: TGTGCCAGCAGTGGCGACAGGGACTCC.

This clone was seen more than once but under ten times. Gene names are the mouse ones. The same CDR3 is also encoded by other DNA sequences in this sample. The DNA read from the CDR3 is TGTGCCAGCGGTGATCTGGGGGGGAGGGCT. Translating it yields CASGDLGGRA. The full CDR3 sequence reads CASGDLGGRAEQFF. J is TRBJ2-1 and V is TRBV13-2; TRBD2 matches at 9 bases. The read is 4 residues too short to cover the CDR3 end, so that end is filled in from the germline J gene. There are 14 residues in the CDR3. CDR1 is NNHNN and CDR2 is SYGAGS in the germline V gene (reference sequence).

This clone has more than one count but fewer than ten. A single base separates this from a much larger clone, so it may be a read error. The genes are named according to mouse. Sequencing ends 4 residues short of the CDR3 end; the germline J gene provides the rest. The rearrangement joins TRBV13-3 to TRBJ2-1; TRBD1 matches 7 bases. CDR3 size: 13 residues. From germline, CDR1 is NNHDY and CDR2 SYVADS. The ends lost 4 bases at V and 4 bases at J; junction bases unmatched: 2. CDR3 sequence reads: CASSWDRYAEQFF. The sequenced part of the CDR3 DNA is TGTGCCAGCAGTTGGGACAGATATGCT.

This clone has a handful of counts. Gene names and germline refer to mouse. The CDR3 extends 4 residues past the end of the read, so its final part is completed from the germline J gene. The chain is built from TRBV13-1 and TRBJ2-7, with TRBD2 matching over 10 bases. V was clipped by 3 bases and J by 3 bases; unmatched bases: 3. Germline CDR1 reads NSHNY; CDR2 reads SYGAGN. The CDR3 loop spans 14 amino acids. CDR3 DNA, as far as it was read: TGTGCCAGCAGTGGTCTGGGGGGGCGCTAT. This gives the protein CASSGLGGRY. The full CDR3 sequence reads CASSGLGGRYEQYF.